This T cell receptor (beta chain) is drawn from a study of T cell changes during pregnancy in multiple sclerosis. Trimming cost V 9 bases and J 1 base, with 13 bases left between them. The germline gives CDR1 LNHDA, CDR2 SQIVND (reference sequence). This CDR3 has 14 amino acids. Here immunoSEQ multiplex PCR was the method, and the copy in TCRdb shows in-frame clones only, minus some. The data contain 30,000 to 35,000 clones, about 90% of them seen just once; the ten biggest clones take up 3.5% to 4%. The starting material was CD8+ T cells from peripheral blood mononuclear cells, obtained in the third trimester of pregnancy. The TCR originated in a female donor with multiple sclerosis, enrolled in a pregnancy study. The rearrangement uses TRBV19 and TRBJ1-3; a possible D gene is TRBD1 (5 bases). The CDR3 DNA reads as TGTGCCAGCGACAGCCGTGGGTCTGGAAACACCATATATTTT. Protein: CASDSRGSGNTIYF.